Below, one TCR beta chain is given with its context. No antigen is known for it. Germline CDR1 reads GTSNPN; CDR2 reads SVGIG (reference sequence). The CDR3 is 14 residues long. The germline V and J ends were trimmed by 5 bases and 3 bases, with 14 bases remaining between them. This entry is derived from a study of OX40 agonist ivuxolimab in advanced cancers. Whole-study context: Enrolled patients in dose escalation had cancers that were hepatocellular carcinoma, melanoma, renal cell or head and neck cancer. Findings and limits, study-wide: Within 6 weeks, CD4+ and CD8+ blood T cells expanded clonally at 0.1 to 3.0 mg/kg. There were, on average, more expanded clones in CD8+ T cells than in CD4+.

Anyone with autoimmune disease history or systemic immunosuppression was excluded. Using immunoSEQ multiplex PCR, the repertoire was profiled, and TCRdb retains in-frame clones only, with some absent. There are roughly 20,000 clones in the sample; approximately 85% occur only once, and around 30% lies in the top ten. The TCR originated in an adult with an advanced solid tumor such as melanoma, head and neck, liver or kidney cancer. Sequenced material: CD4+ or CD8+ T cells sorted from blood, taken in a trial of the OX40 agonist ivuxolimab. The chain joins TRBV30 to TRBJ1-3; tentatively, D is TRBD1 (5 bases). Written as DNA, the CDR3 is TGTGCCTGGGAGGGCAGGGCCAGTGGAAACACCATATATTTT. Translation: CAWEGRASGNTIYF.